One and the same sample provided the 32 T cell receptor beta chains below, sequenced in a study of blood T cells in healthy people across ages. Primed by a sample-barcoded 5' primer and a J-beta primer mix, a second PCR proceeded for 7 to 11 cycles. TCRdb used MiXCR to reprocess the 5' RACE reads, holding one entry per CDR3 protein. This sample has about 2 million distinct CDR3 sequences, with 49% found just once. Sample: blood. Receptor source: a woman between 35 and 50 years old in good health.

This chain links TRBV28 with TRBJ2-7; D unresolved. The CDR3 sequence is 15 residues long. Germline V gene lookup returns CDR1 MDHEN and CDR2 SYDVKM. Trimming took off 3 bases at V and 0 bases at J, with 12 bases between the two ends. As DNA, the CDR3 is TGTGCCAGCAGTTTTAGCCCCACCAGCTCCTACGAGCAGTACTTC. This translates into CASSFSPTSSYEQYF.

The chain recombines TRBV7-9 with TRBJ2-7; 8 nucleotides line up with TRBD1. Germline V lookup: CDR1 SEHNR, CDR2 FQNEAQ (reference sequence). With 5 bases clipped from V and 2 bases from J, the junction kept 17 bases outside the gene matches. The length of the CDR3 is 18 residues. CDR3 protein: CASSPDRATTKRTYEQYF. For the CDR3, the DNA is TGTGCCAGCAGCCCGGACAGGGCCACGACCAAAAGAACCTACGAGCAGTACTTC.

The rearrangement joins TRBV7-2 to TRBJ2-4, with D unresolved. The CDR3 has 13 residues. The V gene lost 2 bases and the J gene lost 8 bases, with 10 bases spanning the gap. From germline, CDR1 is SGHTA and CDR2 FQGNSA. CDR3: CASSLPPAYIQYF. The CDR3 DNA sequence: TGTGCCAGCAGCTTACCCCCTGCGTACATTCAGTACTTC.

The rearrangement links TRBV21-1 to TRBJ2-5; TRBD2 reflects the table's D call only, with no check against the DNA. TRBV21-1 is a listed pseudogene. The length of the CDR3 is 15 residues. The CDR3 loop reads CASSKARAGEETQYF. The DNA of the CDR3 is TGTGCCAGCAGCAAAGCAAGGGCAGGCGAAGAGACCCAGTACTTC.

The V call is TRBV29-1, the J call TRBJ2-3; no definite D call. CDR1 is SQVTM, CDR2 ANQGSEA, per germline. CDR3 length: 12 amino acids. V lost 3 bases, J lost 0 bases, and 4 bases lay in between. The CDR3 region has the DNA TGCAGCGTTGACGGCAGCACAGATACGCAGTATTTT. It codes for CSVDGSTDTQYF.

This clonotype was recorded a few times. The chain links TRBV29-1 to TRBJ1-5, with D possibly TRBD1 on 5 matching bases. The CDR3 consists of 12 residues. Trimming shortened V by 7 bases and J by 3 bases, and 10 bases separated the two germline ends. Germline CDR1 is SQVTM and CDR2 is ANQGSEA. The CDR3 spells CSGGDANQPQHF. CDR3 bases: TGCAGCGGGGGGGACGCCAATCAGCCCCAGCATTTT. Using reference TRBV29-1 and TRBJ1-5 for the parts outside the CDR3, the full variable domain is SAVISQKPSRDICQRGTSLTIQCQVDSQVTMMFWYRQQPGQSLTLIATANQGSEATYESGFVIDKFPISRPNLTFSTLTVSNMSPEDSSIYLCSGGDANQPQHFGDGTRLSIL.

CDR3 sequence: CRVTDKNIRYF. CDR3 coding DNA: TGCAGGGTTACGGACAAAAACATTCGGTACTTC. V gene TRBV20-1 combines with J gene TRBJ2-7, with D possibly being TRBD1 (5 bases). In germline, CDR1 is DFQATT, CDR2 SNEGSKA (reference sequence). The CDR3 is 11 amino acids.

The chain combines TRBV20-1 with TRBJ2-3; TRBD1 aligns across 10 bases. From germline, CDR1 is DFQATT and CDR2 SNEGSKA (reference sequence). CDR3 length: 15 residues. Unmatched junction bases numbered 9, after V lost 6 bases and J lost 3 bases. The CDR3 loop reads CSASTRDRGTDTQYF. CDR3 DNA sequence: TGCAGTGCCTCGACCCGGGACAGGGGAACAGATACGCAGTATTTT.

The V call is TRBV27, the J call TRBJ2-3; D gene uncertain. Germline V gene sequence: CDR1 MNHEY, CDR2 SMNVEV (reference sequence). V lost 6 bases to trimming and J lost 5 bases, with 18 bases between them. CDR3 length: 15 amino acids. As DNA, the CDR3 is TGTGCCAGCAGCAGCGCTTTGGGGTTGGGAGATACGCAGTATTTT. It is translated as CASSSALGLGDTQYF.

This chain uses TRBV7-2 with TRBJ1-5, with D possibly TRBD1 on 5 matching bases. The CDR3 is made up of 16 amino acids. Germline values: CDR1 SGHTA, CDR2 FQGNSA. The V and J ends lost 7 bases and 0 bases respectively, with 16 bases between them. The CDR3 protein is CASNSLGTDSNQPQHF. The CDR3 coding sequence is TGTGCCAGCAACTCCCTTGGGACGGATAGCAATCAGCCCCAGCATTTT. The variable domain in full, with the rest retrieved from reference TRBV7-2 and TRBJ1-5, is GAGVSQSPSNKVTEKGKDVELRCDPISGHTALYWYRQSLGQGLEFLIYFQGNSAPDKSGLPSDRFSAERTGGSVSTLTIQRTQQEDSAVYLCASNSLGTDSNQPQHFGDGTRLSIL.

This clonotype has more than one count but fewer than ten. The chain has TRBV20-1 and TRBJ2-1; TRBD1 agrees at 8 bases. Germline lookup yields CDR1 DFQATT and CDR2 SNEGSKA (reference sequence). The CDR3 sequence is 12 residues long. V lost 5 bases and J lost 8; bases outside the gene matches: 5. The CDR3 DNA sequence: TGCAGTGCTTTCGGACAGGGCGATGAGCAGTTCTTC. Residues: CSAFGQGDEQFF.

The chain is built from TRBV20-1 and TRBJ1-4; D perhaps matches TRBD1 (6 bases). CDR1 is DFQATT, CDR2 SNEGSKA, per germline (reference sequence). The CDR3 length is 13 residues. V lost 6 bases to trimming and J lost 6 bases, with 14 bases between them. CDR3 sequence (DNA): TGCAGTGCCGCGGGACACCCTGATGAAAAACTGTTTTTT. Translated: CSAAGHPDEKLFF.

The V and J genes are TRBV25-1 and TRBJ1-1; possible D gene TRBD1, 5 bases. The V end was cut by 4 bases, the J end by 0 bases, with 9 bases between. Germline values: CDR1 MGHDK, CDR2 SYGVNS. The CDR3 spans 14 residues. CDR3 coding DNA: TGTGCCAGCAGTGGCGTGGGGCTGAACACTGAAGCTTTCTTT. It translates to CASSGVGLNTEAFF.

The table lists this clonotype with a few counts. The DNA for the CDR3 is TGTGCCAGCAGGGACAGGGAAAAGGACGAGCAGTACTTC. This translates into CASRDREKDEQYF. The chain has TRBV6-2 or TRBV6-3 and TRBJ2-7, with 8 positions matching TRBD1. Trimming at V came to 6 bases and at J to 5 bases, leaving 6 bases not matched to a gene. This CDR3 has 13 residues. Germline CDR1 reads MNHEY; CDR2 reads SVGEGT.

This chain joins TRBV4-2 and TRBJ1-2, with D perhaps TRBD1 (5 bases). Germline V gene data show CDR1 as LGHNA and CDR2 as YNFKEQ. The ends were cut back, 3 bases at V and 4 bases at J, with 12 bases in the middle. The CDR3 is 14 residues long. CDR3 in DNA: TGTGCCAGCAGCCACCCTGACAGAGCCTATGGCTACACCTTC. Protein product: CASSHPDRAYGYTF.

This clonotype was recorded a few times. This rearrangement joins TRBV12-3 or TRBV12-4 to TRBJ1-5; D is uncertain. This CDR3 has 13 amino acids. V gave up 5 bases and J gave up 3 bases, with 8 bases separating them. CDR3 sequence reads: CASSAGYNQPQHF. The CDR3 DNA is TGTGCCAGCAGTGCAGGTTACAATCAGCCCCAGCATTTT.

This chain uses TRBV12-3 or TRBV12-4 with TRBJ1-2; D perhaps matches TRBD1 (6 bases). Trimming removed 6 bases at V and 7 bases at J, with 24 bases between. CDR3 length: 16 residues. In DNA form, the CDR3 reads TGTGCCAGCAGGCGAGTGGGCCAGGGGAGTATGAGTGGCTACACCTTC. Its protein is CASRRVGQGSMSGYTF.

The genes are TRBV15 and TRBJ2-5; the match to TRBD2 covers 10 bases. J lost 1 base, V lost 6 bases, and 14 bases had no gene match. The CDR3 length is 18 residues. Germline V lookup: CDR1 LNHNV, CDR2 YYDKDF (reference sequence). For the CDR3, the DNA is TGTGCCACCAGTTGGGGTTATCTAGCGGGGGTCGTCCAAGAGACCCAGTACTTC. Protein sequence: CATSWGYLAGVVQETQYF.

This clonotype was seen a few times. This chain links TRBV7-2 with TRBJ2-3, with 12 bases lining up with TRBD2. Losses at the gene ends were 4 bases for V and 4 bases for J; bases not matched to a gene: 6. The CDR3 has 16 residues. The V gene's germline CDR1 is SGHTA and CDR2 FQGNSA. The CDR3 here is CASSSRTSGVPDTQYF. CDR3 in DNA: TGTGCCAGCAGCTCCCGGACTAGCGGGGTACCAGATACGCAGTATTTT. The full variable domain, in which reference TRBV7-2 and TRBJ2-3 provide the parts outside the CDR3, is GAGVSQSPSNKVTEKGKDVELRCDPISGHTALYWYRQSLGQGLEFLIYFQGNSAPDKSGLPSDRFSAERTGGSVSTLTIQRTQQEDSAVYLCASSSRTSGVPDTQYFGPGTRLTVL.

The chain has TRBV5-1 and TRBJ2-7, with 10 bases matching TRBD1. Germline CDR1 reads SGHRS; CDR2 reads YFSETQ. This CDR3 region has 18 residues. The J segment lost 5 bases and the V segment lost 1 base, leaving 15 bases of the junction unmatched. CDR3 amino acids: CASSLTWNDRGLYNEQYF. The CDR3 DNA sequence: TGCGCCAGCAGCTTGACATGGAACGACAGGGGGCTGTATAACGAGCAGTACTTC.

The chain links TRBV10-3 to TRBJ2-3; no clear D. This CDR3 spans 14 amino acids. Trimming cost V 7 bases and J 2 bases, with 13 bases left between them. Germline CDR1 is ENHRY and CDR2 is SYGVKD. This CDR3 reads CAINDVQITDTQYF. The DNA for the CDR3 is TGTGCCATCAATGATGTACAGATCACAGATACGCAGTATTTT.

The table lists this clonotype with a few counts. The DNA of the CDR3 is TGTGCCATCAGTGCCCAGAACACAGATACGCAGTATTTT. Encoded protein: CAISAQNTDTQYF. This chain connects TRBV10-3 to TRBJ2-3; D is unclear. The V end was cut by 4 bases, the J end by 2 bases, with 7 bases between. Germline V lookup: CDR1 ENHRY, CDR2 SYGVKD. CDR3 length equals 13 residues.

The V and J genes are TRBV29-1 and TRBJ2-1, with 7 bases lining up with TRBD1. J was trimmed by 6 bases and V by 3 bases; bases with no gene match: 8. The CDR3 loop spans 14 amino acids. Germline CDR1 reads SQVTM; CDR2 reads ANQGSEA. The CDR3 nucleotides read TGCAGCGTTGAGGTCAGGGGGTCGGGCAATGAGCAGTTCTTC. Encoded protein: CSVEVRGSGNEQFF.

The DNA of the CDR3 is TGTGCCAGCAGTAAGGGGGCAACATCATACAATGAGCAGTTCTTC. Translated: CASSKGATSYNEQFF. J is TRBJ2-1 and V is TRBV27, with TRBD1 identical over 7 bases. CDR1 MNHEY and CDR2 SMNVEV come from the germline V gene (reference sequence). The V gene end was trimmed by 5 bases and the J gene end by 4 bases; junction bases not matched to a gene: 8. The CDR3 spans 15 residues.

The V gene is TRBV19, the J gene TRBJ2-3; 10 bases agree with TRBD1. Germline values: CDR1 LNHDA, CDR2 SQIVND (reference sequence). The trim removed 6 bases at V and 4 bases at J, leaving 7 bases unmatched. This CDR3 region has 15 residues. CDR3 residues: CASRLWDRGADTQYF. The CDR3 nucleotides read TGTGCCAGTAGACTATGGGACAGGGGCGCAGATACGCAGTATTTT.

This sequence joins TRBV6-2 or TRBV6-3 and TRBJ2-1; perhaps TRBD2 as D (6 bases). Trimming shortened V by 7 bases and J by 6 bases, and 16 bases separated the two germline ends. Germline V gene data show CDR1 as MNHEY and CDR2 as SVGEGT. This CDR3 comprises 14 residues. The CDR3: CASNPGLATNEQFF. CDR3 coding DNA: TGTGCCAGCAACCCGGGGCTAGCGACCAATGAGCAGTTCTTC.

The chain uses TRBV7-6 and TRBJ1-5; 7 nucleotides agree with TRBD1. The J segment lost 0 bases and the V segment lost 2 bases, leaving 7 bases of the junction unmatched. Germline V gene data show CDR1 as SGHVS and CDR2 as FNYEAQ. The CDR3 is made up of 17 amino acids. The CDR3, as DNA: TGTGCCAGCAGCTTAAACGCGGGACAGACTAGCAATCAGCCCCAGCATTTT. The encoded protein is CASSLNAGQTSNQPQHF. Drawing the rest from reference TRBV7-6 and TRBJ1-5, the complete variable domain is GAGVSQSPRYKVTKRGQDVALRCDPISGHVSLYWYRQALGQGPEFLTYFNYEAQQDKSGLPNDRFSAERPEGSISTLTIQRTEQRDSAMYRCASSLNAGQTSNQPQHFGDGTRLSIL.

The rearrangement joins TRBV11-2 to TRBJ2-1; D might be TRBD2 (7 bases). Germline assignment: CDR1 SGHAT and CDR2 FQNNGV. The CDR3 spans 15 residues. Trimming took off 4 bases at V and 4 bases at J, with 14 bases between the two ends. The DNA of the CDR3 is TGTGCCAGCAGCTCCCCGGCGGGGGCTTACAATGAGCAGTTCTTC. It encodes CASSSPAGAYNEQFF.

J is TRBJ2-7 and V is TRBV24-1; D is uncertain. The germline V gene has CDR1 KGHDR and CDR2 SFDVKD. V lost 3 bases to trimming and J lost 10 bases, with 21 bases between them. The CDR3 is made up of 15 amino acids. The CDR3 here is CATSDPKTTLEVQYF. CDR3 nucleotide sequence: TGTGCCACCAGTGATCCTAAAACTACTTTGGAAGTCCAGTACTTC.

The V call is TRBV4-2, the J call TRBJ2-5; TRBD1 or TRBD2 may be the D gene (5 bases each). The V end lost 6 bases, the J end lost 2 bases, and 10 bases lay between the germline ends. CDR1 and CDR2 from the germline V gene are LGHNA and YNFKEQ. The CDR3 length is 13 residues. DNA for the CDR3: TGTGCCAGCAGGGGGGACGCGCAAGAGACCCAGTACTTC. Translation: CASRGDAQETQYF.

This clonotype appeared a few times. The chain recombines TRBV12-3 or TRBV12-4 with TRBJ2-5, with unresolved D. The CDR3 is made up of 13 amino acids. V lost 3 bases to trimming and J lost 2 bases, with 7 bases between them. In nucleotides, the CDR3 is TGTGCCAGCAGTTTGACACGACAAGAGACCCAGTACTTC. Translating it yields CASSLTRQETQYF.

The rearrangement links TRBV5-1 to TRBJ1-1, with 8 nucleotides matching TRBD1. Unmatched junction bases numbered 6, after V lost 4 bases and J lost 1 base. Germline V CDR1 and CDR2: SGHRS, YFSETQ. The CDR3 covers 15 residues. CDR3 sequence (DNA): TGCGCCAGCAGCCGGACAGGGTGGGGGAACACTGAAGCTTTCTTT. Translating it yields CASSRTGWGNTEAFF. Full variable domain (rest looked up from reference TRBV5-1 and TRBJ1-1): KAGVTQTPRYLIKTRGQQVTLSCSPISGHRSVSWYQQTPGQGLQFLFEYFSETQRNKGNFPGRFSGRQFSNSRSEMNVSTLELGDSALYLCASSRTGWGNTEAFFGQGTRLTVV.